A selection of T cell receptor beta chains follows, all from one sample in a study of chemoradiotherapy in HPV16-positive cancers. Assay used: immunoSEQ multiplex PCR; TCRdb lists only in-frame clones, some missing. The sample consists of 50,000 to 55,000 clones, 90% of them appearing once. The sample here was blood, taken from a patient who underwent chemoradiotherapy. The receptors shown here come from a human donor with HPV-associated anogenital cancer. The CDR3 runs from the conserved cysteine through the conserved F or W. A D gene is named only where the DNA matches it firmly. The size of a clone is reported for some rows only, either as once, few or many, or as a class for expanded clones.

V	J	D	size	CDR3	DNA
TRBV9	TRBJ1-3	TRBD1	-	CASSAQGQGHTIYF	TGTGCCAGCAGCGCTCAGGGACAGGGACACACCATATATTTT
TRBV5-4	TRBJ1-1	-	-	CASSLERYTEAFF	TGTGCCAGCAGCTTGGAGAGGTACACTGAAGCTTTCTTT
TRBV18	TRBJ2-1	TRBD1	-	CASSPGEGGRNNEQFF	TGTGCCAGCTCTCCCGGGGAAGGGGGCCGCAACAATGAGCAGTTCTTC
TRBV2	TRBJ2-2	TRBD1	-	CASGRGTGANTGELFF	TGTGCCAGCGGTAGGGGGACAGGAGCGAACACCGGGGAGCTGTTTTTT
TRBV2	TRBJ2-3	-	-	CASSEAGVPSTDTQYF	TGTGCCAGCAGTGAAGCAGGTGTTCCTAGCACAGATACGCAGTATTTT
TRBV19	TRBJ1-2	-	-	CASGPTYGYTF	TGTGCCAGTGGACCCACCTATGGCTACACCTTC
TRBV10-3	TRBJ2-5	-	-	CAISESRETQYF	TGTGCCATCAGTGAGTCGAGGGAGACCCAGTACTTC
TRBV9	TRBJ1-5	-	few	CASSATTGTQPQHF	TGTGCCAGCAGCGCAACCACAGGGACTCAGCCCCAGCATTTT
TRBV4-3	TRBJ1-6	-	-	CASSPTGLNSPLHF	TGCGCCAGCAGCCCCACAGGGTTGAATTCACCCCTCCACTTT
TRBV5-6	TRBJ1-2	-	once	CASSLNQLHGYTF	TGTGCCAGCAGCTTGAATCAGCTCCATGGCTACACCTTC
TRBV4-2	TRBJ2-1	-	-	CASSQEVLGRDIGEQFF	TGTGCCAGCAGCCAAGAAGTATTGGGCAGGGACATCGGTGAGCAGTTCTTC
TRBV5-1	TRBJ2-5	-	-	CASSPVGDVQETQYF	TGCGCCAGCAGCCCTGTGGGGGACGTTCAAGAGACCCAGTACTTC
TRBV4-1	TRBJ2-5	-	once	CASSPITNQETQYF	TGCGCCAGCAGCCCCATTACCAATCAAGAGACCCAGTACTTC
TRBV6-1	TRBJ1-2	TRBD1	-	CASSERTGYGYTF	TGTGCCAGCAGTGAAAGGACAGGCTATGGCTACACCTTC
TRBV4-3	TRBJ1-5	-	few	CASSQDTSLGQPQHF	TGCGCCAGCAGCCAAGATACGAGTCTGGGGCAGCCCCAGCATTTT
TRBV14	TRBJ1-1	-	few	CASSLLRIRDTEAFF	TGTGCCAGCAGCCTACTAAGGATCCGTGACACTGAAGCTTTCTTT
TRBV10-3	TRBJ1-3	-	-	CAISPGTTGNTIYF	TGTGCCATCAGCCCCGGGACAACTGGAAACACCATATATTTT
TRBV19	TRBJ1-6	-	-	CASRLTASYNSPLHF	TGTGCCAGTAGACTGACAGCCTCCTATAATTCACCCCTCCACTTT
TRBV5-6	TRBJ1-4	TRBD1	-	CASSFRDRGNEKLFF	TGTGCCAGCAGCTTCCGGGACAGGGGAAATGAAAAACTGTTTTTT
TRBV5-5	TRBJ2-7	TRBD2	-	CASSQGLAGGAYEQYF	TGTGCCAGCAGCCAGGGACTAGCGGGAGGAGCCTACGAGCAGTACTTC
TRBV5-6	TRBJ2-7	TRBD1	-	CASSLQGFGEQYF	TGTGCCAGCAGCTTACAGGGGTTTGGGGAGCAGTACTTC
TRBV2	TRBJ1-5	-	-	CASKRHLSNQPQHF	TGTGCCAGCAAGCGGCACCTTAGCAATCAGCCCCAGCATTTT
TRBV30	TRBJ2-1	-	once	CAWSVKGGEQFF	TGTGCCTGGAGTGTAAAGGGGGGGGAGCAGTTCTTC
TRBV7-2	TRBJ1-4	TRBD1	-	CASSLAQAGGGEKLFF	TGTGCCAGCAGCTTAGCGCAAGCAGGGGGCGGTGAAAAACTGTTTTTT
TRBV6-5	TRBJ2-7	-	-	CASSYSSSYEQYF	TGTGCCAGCAGTTACTCCAGCTCCTACGAGCAGTACTTC
TRBV7-9	TRBJ2-7	-	once	CASTFPEEAPSYEQYF	TGTGCCAGCACCTTCCCTGAGGAGGCACCCAGCTACGAGCAGTACTTC